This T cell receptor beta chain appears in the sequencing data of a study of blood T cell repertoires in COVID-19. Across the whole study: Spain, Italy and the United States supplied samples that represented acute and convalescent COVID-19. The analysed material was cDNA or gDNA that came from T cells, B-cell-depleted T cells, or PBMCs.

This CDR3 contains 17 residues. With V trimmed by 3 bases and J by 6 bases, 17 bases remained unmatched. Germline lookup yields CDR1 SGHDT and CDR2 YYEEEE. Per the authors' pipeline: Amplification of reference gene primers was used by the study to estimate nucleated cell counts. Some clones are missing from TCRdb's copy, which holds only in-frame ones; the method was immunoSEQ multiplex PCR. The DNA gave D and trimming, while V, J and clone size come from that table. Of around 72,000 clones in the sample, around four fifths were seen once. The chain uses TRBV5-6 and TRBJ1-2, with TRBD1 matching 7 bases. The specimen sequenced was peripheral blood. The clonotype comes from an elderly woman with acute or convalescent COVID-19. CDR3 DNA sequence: TGTGCCAGCAGCTGGGGGACAGTTCTGCCTCATACGGATGGCTACACCTTC. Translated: CASSWGTVLPHTDGYTF. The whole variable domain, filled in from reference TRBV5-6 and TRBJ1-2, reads DAGVTQSPTHLIKTRGQQVTLRCSPKSGHDTVSWYQQALGQGPQFIFQYYEEEERQRGNFPDRFSGHQFPNYSSELNVNALLLGDSALYLCASSWGTVLPHTDGYTFGSGTRLTVV.